Presented here are 13 T cell receptor beta chains from one specimen sequenced in a study of shared clonotypes between healthy human individuals. CD45RO negativity and positive selection for CCR7 defined naive CD8 cells, a population that excluded terminally differentiated effector memory CD45RA+ cells. Method: immunoSEQ multiplex PCR; TCRdb's copy keeps in-frame clones and lacks some. The profile covers fewer than 800,000 clones, with 90% to 95% appearing a single time and 24% taken by the ten largest. Sequences were obtained from naive CD8+ T cells sorted from blood. The receptors derive from a man aged 25-40 years in good health.

This chain joins TRBV29-1 and TRBJ2-1; D remains unclear. The CDR3 is made up of 14 amino acids. V gave up 6 bases and J gave up 0 bases, with 12 bases separating them. Germline CDR1 reads SQVTM; CDR2 reads ANQGSEA. The CDR3 protein is CSVPKHNSYNEQFF. Written as DNA, the CDR3 is TGCAGCGTCCCAAAACATAACTCCTACAATGAGCAGTTCTTC.

This rearrangement joins TRBV29-1 to TRBJ1-2, with 8 positions matching TRBD1. Germline lookup yields CDR1 SQVTM and CDR2 ANQGSEA. The V and J ends lost 2 bases and 5 bases, in that order; junction bases with no gene match: 7. There are 14 residues in the CDR3. CDR3: CSVEPRGLSYGYTF. CDR3 nucleotides: TGCAGCGTTGAACCCAGGGGGCTTTCGTATGGCTACACCTTC.

The V and J genes are TRBV19 and TRBJ1-2; the D gene is possibly TRBD1 (5 bases). Germline V lookup: CDR1 LNHDA, CDR2 SQIVND (reference sequence). Trimming removed 10 bases at V and 0 bases at J, with 9 bases between. This CDR3 has 12 amino acids. The CDR3 DNA is TGTGCCATTCGGACATCTAACTATGGCTACACCTTC. Translated, it gives CAIRTSNYGYTF.

CDR3 sequence reads: CATSGPVGLNTGELFF. The CDR3 nucleotides read TGTGCCACCAGCGGACCCGTCGGGTTAAACACCGGGGAGCTGTTTTTT. V and J are TRBV15 and TRBJ2-2; D is unresolved. Germline V gene sequence: CDR1 LNHNV, CDR2 YYDKDF (reference sequence). The CDR3 runs to 16 residues. V lost 5 bases to trimming and J lost 2 bases, with 15 bases between them.

A note on this clone: This sample includes further DNA sequences coding for the same CDR3. The chain has TRBV28 and TRBJ2-7; a possible D gene is TRBD1 (5 bases). CDR1 MDHEN and CDR2 SYDVKM come from the germline V gene. The CDR3 totals 12 residues. Trimming cost V 4 bases and J 3 bases, with 7 bases left between them. CDR3: CASSSDSYEQYF. DNA for the CDR3: TGTGCCAGCAGTTCAGACAGCTACGAGCAGTACTTC.

The rearrangement uses TRBV5-4 and TRBJ2-2; D is unresolved. V gave up 4 bases and J gave up 2 bases, with 3 bases separating them. Germline loops: CDR1 SGHNT, CDR2 YYREEE (reference sequence). This CDR3 has 12 residues. CDR3 sequence: CASSRNTGELFF. In DNA form, the CDR3 reads TGTGCCAGCAGCCGAAACACCGGGGAGCTGTTTTTT. The whole variable domain, filled in from reference TRBV5-4 and TRBJ2-2, reads ETGVTQSPTHLIKTRGQQVTLRCSSQSGHNTVSWYQQALGQGPQFIFQYYREEENGRGNFPPRFSGLQFPNYSSELNVNALELDDSALYLCASSRNTGELFFGEGSRLTVL.

The chain joins TRBV28 to TRBJ2-7; D is undetermined. The CDR3 has 14 amino acids. Deletions cut 1 base from V and 1 base from J, with 8 bases between. CDR1 and CDR2 from the germline V gene are MDHEN and SYDVKM. DNA of the CDR3: TGTGCCAGCAGTTTATTGGTTTTATCCTACGAGCAGTACTTC. This codes for CASSLLVLSYEQYF.

The gene calls are TRBV25-1 and TRBJ1-1; 8 nucleotides match TRBD1. V trimming: 1 base; J trimming: 3 bases; junction bases outside the gene matches: 13. Looked up from germline, CDR1 is MGHDK and CDR2 is SYGVNS. The CDR3 is made up of 18 amino acids. The CDR3 reads CASSESQAGDRWDTEAFF. The DNA of the CDR3 is TGTGCCAGCAGTGAATCCCAGGCTGGGGACAGGTGGGACACTGAAGCTTTCTTT.

The chain couples TRBV5-5 to TRBJ1-4; TRBD1 matches at 8 bases. The CDR3 is made up of 15 amino acids. J was trimmed by 7 bases and V by 5 bases; bases with no gene match: 10. Germline CDR1 SGHKS, CDR2 YYEKEE (reference sequence). CDR3 DNA: TGTGCCAGCAGAAAACAGGGGGATTTGGGTGAAAAACTGTTTTTT. It codes for CASRKQGDLGEKLFF.

In its sample, this clone was seen once. The chain uses TRBV7-6 and TRBJ1-2, with D possibly matching TRBD1 (5 bases). CDR3 size: 14 residues. Trimming removed 1 base from V and 10 bases from J, with 16 bases in between. In germline, CDR1 is SGHVS, CDR2 FNYEAQ. The CDR3 loop is CASSLVGGTDHYTF. Written as DNA, the CDR3 is TGTGCCAGCAGCTTAGTTGGAGGGACGGACCACTACACCTTC. The full variable domain, its missing parts supplied by reference TRBV7-6 and TRBJ1-2, is GAGVSQSPRYKVTKRGQDVALRCDPISGHVSLYWYRQALGQGPEFLTYFNYEAQQDKSGLPNDRFSAERPEGSISTLTIQRTEQRDSAMYRCASSLVGGTDHYTFGSGTRLTVV.

Comment on this clone: The same CDR3 arises from other DNA sequences in this sample as well. The chain combines TRBV11-2 with TRBJ2-1; 7 bases are a match to TRBD2. J lost 2 bases, V lost 5 bases, and 3 bases had no gene match. The CDR3 is 14 residues long. CDR1 is SGHAT and CDR2 is FQNNGV in the germline V gene. CDR3 sequence (DNA): TGTGCCAGCAGCCTAAGCGGGACCTACAATGAGCAGTTCTTC. Protein: CASSLSGTYNEQFF.

V and J are TRBV15 and TRBJ1-1, with D uncertain. Trimming took 3 bases from V and 1 from J, leaving 6 bases between them. Germline V gives CDR1 LNHNV, CDR2 YYDKDF (reference sequence). CDR3 length: 13 amino acids. CDR3 nucleotides: TGTGCCACCAGCAGTTTGCGGAACACTGAAGCTTTCTTT. Protein: CATSSLRNTEAFF.

The chain recombines TRBV11-2 with TRBJ2-3; the match to TRBD2 covers 9 bases. CDR3 length equals 15 residues. With 5 bases clipped from V and 5 bases from J, the junction kept 8 bases outside the gene matches. In germline, CDR1 is SGHAT, CDR2 FQNNGV. CDR3: CASSPWTSVKDTQYF. The CDR3 DNA reads as TGTGCCAGCAGCCCCTGGACTAGCGTAAAAGATACGCAGTATTTT.